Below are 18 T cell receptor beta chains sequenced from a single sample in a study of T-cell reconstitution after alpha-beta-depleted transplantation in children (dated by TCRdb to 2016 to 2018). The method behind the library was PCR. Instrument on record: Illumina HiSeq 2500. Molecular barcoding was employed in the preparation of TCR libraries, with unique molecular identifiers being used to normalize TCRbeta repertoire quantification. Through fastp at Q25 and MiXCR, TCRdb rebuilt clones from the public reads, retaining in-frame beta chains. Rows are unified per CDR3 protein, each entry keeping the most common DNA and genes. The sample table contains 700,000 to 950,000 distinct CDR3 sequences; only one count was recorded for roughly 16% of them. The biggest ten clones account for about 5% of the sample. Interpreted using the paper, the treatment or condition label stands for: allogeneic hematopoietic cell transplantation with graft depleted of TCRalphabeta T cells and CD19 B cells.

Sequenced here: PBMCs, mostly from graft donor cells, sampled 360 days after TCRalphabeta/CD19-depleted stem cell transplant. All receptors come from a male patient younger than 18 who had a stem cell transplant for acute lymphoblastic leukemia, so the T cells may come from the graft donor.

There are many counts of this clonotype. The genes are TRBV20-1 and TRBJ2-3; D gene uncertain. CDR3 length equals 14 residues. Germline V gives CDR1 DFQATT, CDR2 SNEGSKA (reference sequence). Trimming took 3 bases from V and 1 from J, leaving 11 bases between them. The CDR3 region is CSASLDWRTDTQYF. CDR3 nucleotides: TGCAGTGCTAGCTTAGATTGGCGCACAGATACGCAGTATTTT.

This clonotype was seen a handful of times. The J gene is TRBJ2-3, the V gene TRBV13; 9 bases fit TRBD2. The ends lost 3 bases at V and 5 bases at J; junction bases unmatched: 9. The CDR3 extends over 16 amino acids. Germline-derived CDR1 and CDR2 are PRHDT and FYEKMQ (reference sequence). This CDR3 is CASSFLAGAGQDTQYF. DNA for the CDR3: TGTGCCAGCAGCTTCTTAGCGGGAGCCGGCCAAGATACGCAGTATTTT. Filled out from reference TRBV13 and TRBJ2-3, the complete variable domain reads AAGVIQSPRHLIKEKRETATLKCYPIPRHDTVYWYQQGPGQDPQFLISFYEKMQSDKGSIPDRFSAQQFSDYHSELNMSSLELGDSALYFCASSFLAGAGQDTQYFGPGTRLTVL.

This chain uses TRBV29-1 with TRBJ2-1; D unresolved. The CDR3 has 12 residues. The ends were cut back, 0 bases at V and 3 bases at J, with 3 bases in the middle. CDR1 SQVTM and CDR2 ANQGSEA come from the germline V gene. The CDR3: CSVEDYYNEQFF. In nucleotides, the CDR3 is TGCAGCGTTGAAGACTACTACAATGAGCAGTTCTTC.

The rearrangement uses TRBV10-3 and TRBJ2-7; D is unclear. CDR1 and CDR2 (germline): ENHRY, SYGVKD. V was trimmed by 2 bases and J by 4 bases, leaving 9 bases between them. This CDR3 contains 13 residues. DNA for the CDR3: TGTGCCATCAGTGAGATTGAAGGTTACGAGCAGTACTTC. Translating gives CAISEIEGYEQYF.

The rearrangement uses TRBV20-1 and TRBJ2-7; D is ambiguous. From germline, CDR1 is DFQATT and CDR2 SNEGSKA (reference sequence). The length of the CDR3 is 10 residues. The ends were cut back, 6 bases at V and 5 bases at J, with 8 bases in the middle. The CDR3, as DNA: TGCAGTGCCAGAAGCAACGAGCAGTACTTC. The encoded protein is CSARSNEQYF.

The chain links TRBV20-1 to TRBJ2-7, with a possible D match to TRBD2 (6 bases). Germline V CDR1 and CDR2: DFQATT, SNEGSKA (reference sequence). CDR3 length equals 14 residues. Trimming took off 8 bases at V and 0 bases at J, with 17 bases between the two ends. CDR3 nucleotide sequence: TGCAGTCCCTCCCCGGGAGTAAGCTCCTACGAGCAGTACTTC. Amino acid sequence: CSPSPGVSSYEQYF.

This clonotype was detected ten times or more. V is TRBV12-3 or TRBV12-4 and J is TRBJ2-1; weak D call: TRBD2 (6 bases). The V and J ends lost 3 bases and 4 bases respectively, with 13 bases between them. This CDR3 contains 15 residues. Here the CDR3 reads CASSLASVWYNEQFF. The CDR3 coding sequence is TGTGCCAGCAGTTTGGCTAGCGTTTGGTACAATGAGCAGTTCTTC.

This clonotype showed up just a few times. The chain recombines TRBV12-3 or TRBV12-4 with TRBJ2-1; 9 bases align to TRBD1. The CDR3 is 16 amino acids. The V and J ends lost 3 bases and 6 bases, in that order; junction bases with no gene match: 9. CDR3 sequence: CASSFLQGAGSNEQFF. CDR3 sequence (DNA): TGTGCCAGCAGTTTCTTACAGGGGGCCGGATCCAATGAGCAGTTCTTC.

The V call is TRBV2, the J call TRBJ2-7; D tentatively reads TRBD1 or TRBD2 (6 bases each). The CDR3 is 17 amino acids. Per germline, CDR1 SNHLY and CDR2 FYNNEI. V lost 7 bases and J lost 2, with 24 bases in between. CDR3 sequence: CASIVGGLTGKTYEQYF. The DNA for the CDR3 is TGTGCCAGCATTGTGGGGGGATTGACAGGAAAGACCTACGAGCAGTACTTC.

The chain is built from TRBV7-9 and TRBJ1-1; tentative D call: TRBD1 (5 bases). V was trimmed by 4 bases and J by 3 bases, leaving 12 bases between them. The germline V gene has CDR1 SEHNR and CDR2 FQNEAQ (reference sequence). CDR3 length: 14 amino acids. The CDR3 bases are TGTGCCAGCAGCTCAGAGGACACCCACACTGAAGCTTTCTTT. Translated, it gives CASSSEDTHTEAFF. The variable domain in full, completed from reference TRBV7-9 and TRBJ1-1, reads DTGVSQNPRHKITKRGQNVTFRCDPISEHNRLYWYRQTLGQGPEFLTYFQNEAQLEKSRLLSDRFSAERPKGSFSTLEIQRTEQGDSAMYLCASSSEDTHTEAFFGQGTRLTVV.

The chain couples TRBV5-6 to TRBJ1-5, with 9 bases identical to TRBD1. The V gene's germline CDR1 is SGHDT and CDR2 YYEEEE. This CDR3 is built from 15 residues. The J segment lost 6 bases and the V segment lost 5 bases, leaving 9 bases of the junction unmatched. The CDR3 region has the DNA TGTGCCAGCAGGAGACAGGGGGACAGTGGTCAGCCCCAGCATTTT. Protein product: CASRRQGDSGQPQHF. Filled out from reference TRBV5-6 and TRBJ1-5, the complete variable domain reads DAGVTQSPTHLIKTRGQQVTLRCSPKSGHDTVSWYQQALGQGPQFIFQYYEEEERQRGNFPDRFSGHQFPNYSSELNVNALLLGDSALYLCASRRQGDSGQPQHFGDGTRLSIL.

For the CDR3, the DNA is TGTGCCAGCAGCCTCTCTTGGCGTGAGACCCAGTACTTC. Its translation is CASSLSWRETQYF. J is TRBJ2-5 and V is TRBV7-9; D not certain. Germline loops: CDR1 SEHNR, CDR2 FQNEAQ (reference sequence). The CDR3 has 13 amino acids. The ends were cut back, 5 bases at V and 5 bases at J, with 12 bases in the middle.

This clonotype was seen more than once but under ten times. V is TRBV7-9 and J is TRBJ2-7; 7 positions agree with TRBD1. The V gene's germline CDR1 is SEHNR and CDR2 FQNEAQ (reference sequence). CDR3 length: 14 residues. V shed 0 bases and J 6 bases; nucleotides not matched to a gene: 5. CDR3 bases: TGTGCCAGCAGCTTAGCAGGGGGCGCGGGCGAGCAGTACTTC. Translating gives CASSLAGGAGEQYF.

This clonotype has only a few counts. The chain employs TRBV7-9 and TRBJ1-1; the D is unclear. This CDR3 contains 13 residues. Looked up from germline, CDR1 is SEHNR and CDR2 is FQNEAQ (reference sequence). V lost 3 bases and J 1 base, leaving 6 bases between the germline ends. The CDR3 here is CASSFEANTEAFF. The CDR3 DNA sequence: TGTGCCAGCAGCTTCGAAGCGAACACTGAAGCTTTCTTT. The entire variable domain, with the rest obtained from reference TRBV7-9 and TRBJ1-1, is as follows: DTGVSQNPRHKITKRGQNVTFRCDPISEHNRLYWYRQTLGQGPEFLTYFQNEAQLEKSRLLSDRFSAERPKGSFSTLEIQRTEQGDSAMYLCASSFEANTEAFFGQGTRLTVV.

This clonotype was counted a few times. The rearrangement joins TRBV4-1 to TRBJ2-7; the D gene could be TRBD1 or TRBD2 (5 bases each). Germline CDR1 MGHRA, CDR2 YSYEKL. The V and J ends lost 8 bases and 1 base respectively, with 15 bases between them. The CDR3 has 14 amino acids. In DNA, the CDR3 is TGCGCCAGCGGGACGGGTCCACAATCCTACGAGCAGTACTTC. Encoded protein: CASGTGPQSYEQYF.

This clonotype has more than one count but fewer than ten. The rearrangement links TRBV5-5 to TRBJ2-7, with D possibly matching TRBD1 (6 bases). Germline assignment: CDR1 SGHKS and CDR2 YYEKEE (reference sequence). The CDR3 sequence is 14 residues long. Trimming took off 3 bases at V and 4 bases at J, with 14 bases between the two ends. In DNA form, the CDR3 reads TGTGCCAGCAGCTCACAGGGAACTAGATACGAGCAGTACTTC. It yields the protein CASSSQGTRYEQYF.

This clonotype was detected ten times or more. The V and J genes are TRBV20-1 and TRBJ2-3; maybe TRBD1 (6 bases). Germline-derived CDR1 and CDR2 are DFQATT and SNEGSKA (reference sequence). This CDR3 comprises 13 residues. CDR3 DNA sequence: TGCAGCCCATACAGGGCAAAGACAGATACGCAGTATTTT. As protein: CSPYRAKTDTQYF.

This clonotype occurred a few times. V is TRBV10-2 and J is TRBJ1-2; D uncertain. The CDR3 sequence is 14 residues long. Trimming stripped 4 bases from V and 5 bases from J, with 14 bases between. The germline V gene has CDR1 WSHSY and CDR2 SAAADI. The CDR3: CASSGVRTEYGYTF. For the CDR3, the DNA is TGCGCCAGCAGTGGGGTCAGGACGGAATATGGCTACACCTTC.